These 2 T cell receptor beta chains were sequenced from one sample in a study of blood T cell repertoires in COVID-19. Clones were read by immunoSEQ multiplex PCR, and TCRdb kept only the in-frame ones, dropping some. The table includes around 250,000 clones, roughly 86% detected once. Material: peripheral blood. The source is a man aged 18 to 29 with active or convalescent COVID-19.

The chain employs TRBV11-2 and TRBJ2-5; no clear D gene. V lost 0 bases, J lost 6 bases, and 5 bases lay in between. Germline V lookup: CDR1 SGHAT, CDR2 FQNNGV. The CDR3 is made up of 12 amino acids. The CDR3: CASSLDLKTQYF. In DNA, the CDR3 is TGTGCCAGCAGCTTAGATTTAAAGACCCAGTACTTC.

The CDR3 DNA sequence: TGTGCCAGCAGCCCAGCGGGGGGTTTTGGAGATACGCAGTATTTT. This gives the protein CASSPAGGFGDTQYF. The chain has TRBV6-4 and TRBJ2-3; 9 nucleotides agree with TRBD2. After removal of 6 bases from V and 5 bases from J, the junction contained 9 bases not matched to a gene. The V gene's germline CDR1 is MRHNA and CDR2 SNTAGT. The CDR3 spans 15 residues.